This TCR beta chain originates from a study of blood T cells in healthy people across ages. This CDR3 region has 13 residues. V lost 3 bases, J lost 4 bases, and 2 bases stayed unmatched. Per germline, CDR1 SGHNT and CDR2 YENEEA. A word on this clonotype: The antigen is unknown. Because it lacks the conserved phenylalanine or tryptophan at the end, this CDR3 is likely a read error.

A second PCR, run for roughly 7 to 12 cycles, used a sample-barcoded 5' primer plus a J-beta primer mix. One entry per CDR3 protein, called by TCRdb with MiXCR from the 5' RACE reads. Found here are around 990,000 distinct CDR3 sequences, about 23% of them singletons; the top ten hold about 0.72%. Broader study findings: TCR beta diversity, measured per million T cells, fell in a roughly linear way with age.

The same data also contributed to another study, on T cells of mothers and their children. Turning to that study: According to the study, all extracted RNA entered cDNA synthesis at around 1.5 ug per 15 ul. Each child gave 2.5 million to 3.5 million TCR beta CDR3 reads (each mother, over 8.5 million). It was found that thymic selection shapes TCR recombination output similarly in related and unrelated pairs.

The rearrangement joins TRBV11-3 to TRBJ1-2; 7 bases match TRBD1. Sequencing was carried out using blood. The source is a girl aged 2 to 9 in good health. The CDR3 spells CASSFPGGYGYTL. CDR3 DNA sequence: TGTGCCAGCAGCTTTCCAGGGGGCTATGGCTACACCCTC.